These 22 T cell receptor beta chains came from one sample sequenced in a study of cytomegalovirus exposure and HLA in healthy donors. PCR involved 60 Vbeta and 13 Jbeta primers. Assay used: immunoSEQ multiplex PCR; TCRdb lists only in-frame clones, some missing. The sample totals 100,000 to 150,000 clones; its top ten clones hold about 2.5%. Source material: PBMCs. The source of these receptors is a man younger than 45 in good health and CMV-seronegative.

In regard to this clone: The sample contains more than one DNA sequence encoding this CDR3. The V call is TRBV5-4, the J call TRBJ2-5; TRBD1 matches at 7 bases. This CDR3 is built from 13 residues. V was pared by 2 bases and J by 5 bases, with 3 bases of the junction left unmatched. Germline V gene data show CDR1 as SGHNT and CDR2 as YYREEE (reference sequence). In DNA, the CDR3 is TGTGCCAGCAGCTTAAGGGGGCAGGAGACCCAGTACTTC. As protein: CASSLRGQETQYF.

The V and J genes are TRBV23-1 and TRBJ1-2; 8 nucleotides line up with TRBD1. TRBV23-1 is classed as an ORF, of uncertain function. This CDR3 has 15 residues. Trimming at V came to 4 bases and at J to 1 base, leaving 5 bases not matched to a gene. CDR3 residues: CASSRTTGDNYGYTF. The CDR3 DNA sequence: TGCGCCAGCAGTCGCACGACAGGGGATAACTATGGCTACACCTTC.

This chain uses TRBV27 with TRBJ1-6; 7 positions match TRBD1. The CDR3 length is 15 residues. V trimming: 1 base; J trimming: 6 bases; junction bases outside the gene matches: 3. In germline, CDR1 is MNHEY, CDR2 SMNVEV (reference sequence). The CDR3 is CASSLFQGGNSPLHF. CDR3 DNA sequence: TGTGCCAGCAGTTTATTCCAGGGGGGTAATTCACCCCTCCACTTT.

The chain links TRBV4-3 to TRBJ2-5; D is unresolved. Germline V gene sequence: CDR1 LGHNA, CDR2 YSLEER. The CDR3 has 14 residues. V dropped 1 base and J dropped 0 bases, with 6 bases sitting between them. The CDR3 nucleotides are TGCGCCAGCAGCCAAGCTATATACCAAGAGACCCAGTACTTC. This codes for CASSQAIYQETQYF.

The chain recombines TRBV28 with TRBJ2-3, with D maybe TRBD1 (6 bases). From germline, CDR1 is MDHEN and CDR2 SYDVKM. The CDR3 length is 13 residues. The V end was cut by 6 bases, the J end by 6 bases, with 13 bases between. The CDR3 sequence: CASRTQGSDTQYF. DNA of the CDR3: TGTGCCAGCAGAACACAGGGATCTGATACGCAGTATTTT.

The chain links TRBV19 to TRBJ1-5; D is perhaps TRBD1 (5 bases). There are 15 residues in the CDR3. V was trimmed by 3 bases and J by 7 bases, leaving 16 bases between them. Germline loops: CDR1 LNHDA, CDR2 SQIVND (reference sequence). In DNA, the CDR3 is TGTGCCAGTAGTATCCTCCAGGGTGCGGGGCAGCCCCAGCATTTT. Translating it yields CASSILQGAGQPQHF.

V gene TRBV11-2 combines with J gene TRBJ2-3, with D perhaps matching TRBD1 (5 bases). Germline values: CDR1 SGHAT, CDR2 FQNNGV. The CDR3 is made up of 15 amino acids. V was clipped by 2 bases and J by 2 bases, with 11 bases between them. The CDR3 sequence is CASSLSDSFTDTQYF. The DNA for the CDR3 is TGTGCCAGCAGCTTAAGTGACAGCTTCACAGATACGCAGTATTTT.

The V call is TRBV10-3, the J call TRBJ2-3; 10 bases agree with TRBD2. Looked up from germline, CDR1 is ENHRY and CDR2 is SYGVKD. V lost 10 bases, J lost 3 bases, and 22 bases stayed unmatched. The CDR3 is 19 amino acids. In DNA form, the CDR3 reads TGTGCCACCGGAACTCGGGCAGCGGGAGGGCCATCAAGAACAGATACGCAGTATTTT. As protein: CATGTRAAGGPSRTDTQYF.

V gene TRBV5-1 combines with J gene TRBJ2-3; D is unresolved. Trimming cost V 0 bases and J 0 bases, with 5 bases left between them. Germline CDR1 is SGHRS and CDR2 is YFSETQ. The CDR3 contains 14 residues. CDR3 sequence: CASSLVTSTDTQYF. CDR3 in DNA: TGCGCCAGCAGCTTGGTGACTAGCACAGATACGCAGTATTTT.

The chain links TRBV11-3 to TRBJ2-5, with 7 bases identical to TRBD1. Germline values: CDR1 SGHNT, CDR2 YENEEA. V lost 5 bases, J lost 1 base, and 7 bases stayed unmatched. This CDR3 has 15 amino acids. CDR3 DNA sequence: TGTGCCAGCAGCGTATCACGACAGGGCCAAGAGACCCAGTACTTC. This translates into CASSVSRQGQETQYF.

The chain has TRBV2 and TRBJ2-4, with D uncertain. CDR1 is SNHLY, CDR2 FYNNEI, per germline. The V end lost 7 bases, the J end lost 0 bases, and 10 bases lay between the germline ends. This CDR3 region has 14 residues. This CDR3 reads CASNRLVAKNIQYF. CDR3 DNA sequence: TGTGCCAGCAACCGACTGGTAGCCAAAAACATTCAGTACTTC.

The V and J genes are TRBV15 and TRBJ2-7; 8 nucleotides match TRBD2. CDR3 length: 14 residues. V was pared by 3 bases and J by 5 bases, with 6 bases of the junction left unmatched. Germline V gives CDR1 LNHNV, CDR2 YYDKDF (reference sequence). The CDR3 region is CATSSQRELHEQYF. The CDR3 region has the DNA TGTGCCACCAGCAGCCAGCGGGAGTTACACGAGCAGTACTTC.

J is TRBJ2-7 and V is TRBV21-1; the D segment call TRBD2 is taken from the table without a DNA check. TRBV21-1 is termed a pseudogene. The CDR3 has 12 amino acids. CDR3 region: CASTHTRDEQYF. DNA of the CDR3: TGTGCCAGCACCCACACCCGGGACGAGCAGTACTTC.

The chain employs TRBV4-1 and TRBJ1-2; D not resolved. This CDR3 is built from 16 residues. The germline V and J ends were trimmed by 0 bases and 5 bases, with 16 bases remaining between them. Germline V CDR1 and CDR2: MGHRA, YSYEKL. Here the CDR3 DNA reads TGCGCCAGCAGCCAAGACGTGGGTCGGACTGTATATGGCTACACCTTC. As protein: CASSQDVGRTVYGYTF.

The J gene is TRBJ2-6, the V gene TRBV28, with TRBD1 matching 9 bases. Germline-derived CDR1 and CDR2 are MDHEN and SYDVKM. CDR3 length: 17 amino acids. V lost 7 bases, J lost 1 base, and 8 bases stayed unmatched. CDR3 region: CASTSGTGTSGANVLTF. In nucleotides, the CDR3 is TGTGCCAGCACCTCCGGGACAGGGACTTCTGGGGCCAACGTCCTGACTTTC.

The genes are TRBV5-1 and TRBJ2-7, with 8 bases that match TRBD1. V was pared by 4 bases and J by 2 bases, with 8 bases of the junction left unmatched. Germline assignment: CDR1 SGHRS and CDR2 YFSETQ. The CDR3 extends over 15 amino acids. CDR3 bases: TGCGCCAGCAGCCCCCGACAGGGGACGGCCTACGAGCAGTACTTC. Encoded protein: CASSPRQGTAYEQYF.

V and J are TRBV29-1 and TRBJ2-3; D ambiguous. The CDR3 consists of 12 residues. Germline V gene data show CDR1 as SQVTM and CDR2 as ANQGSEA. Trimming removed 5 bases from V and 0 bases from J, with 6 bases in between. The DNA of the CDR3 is TGCAGCGTTCAGACTAGCACAGATACGCAGTATTTT. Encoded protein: CSVQTSTDTQYF.

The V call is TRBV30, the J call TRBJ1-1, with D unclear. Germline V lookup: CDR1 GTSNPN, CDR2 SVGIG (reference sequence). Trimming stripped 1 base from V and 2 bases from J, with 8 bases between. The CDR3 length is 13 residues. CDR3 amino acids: CAWSDEGNTEAFF. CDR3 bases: TGTGCCTGGAGTGACGAGGGAAACACTGAAGCTTTCTTT.

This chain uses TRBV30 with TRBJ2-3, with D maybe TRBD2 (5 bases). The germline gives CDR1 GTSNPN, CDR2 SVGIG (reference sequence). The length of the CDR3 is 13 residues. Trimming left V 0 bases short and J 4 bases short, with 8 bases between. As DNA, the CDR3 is TGTGCCTGGAGTGTCGGGGATGCAGATACGCAGTATTTT. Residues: CAWSVGDADTQYF.

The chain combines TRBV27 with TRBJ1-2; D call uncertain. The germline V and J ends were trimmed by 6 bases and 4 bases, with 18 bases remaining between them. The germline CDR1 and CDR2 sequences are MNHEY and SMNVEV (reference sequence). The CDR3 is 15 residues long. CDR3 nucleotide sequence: TGTGCCAGCAGGCCCGCGGGTCAGACTTTCTATGGCTACACCTTC. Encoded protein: CASRPAGQTFYGYTF.

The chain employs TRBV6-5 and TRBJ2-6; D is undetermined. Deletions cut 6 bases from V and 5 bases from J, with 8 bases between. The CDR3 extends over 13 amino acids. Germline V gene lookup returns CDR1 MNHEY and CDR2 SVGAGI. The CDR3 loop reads CASRAFRANVLTF. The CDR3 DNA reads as TGTGCCAGCAGAGCCTTCCGGGCCAACGTCCTGACTTTC.

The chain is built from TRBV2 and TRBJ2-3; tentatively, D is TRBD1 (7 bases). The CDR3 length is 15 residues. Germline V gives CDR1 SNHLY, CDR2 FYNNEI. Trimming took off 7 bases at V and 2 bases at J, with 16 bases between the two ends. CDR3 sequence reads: CASTAGGQLTDTQYF. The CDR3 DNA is TGTGCCAGCACGGCCGGGGGACAGCTCACAGATACGCAGTATTTT.